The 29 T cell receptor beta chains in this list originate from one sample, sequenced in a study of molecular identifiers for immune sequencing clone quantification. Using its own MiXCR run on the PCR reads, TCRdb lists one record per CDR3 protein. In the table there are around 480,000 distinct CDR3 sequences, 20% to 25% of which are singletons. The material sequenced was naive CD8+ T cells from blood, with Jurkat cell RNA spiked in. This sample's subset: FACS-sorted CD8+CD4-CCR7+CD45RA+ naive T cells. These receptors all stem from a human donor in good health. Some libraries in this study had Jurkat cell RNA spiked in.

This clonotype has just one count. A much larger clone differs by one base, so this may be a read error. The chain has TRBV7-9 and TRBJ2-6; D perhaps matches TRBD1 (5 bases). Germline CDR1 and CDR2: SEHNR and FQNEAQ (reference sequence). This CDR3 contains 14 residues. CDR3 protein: CASTPSSGANALTF. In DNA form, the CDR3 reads TGTGCCAGCACACCGAGCTCTGGGGCCAACGCCCTGACTTTC.

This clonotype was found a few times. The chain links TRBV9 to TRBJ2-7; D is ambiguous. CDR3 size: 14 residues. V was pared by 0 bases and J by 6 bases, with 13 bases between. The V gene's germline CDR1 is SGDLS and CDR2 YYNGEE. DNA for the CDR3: TGTGCCAGCAGCGTAGATTCTGGGTCTGGCGAGCAGTACTTC. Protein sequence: CASSVDSGSGEQYF.

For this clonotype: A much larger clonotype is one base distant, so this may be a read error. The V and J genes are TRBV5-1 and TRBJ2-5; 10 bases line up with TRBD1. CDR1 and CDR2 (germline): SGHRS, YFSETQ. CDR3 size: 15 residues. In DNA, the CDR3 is TGCGCCAGAAAACCTCGGGGACAGGGGAAAGAGACCCAGCACTTC. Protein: CARKPRGQGKETQHF.

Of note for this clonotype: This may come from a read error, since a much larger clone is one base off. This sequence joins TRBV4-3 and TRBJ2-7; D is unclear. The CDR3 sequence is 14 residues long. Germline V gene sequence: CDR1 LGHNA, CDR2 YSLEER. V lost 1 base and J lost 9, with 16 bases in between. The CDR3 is CASSQVVGLAGQYF. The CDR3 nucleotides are TGCGCCAGCAGCCAAGTGGTAGGGTTAGCCGGGCAGTACTTC.

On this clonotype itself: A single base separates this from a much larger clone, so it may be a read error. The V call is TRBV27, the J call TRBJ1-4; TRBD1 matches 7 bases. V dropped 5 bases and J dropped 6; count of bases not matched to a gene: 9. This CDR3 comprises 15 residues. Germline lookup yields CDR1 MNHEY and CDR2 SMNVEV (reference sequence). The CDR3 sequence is CASSIGQAGDEKLFF. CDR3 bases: TGTGCCAGCAGTATTGGACAGGCCGGGGATGAAAAACTGTTTTTT. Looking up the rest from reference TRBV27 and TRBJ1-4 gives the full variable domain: EAQVTQNPRYLITVTGKKLTVTCSQNMNHEYMSWYRQDPGLGLRQIYYSMNVEVTDKGDVPEGYKVSRKEKRNFPLILESPSPNQTSLYFCASSIGQAGDEKLFFGSGTQLSVL.

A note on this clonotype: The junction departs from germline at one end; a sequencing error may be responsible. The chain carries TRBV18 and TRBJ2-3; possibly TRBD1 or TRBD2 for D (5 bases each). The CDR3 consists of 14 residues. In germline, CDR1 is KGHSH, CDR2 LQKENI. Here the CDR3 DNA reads TGTGCCAGCACACCAGGGACGCTGACAGATACGCAGTATTTT. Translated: CASTPGTLTDTQYF.

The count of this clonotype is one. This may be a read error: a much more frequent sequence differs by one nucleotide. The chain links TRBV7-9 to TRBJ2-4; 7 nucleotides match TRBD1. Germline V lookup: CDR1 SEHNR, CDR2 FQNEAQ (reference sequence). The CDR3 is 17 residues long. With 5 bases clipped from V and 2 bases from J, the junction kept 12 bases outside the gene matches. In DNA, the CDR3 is TGTGCCAGCAGCCCAGGGGGAGCGAGAGATCCCAAAAACATTCAGTACTTC. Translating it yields CASSPGGARDPKNIQYF.

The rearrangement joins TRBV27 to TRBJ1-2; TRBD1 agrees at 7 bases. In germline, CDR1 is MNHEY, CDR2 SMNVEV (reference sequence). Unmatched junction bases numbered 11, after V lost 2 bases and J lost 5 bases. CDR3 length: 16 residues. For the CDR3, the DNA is TGTGCCAGCAGTTTAACCGAAACAGGGGCGGGGTATGGCTACACCTTC. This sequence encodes CASSLTETGAGYGYTF.

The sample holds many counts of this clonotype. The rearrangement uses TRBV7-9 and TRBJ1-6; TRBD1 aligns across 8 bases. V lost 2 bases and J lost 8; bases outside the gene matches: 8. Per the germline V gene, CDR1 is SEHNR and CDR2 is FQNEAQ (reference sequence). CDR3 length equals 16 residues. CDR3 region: CASSLSGQGGHSPLHF. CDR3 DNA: TGTGCCAGCAGCTTATCCGGACAGGGAGGACATTCACCCCTCCACTTT. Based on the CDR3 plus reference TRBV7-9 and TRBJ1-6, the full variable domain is DTGVSQNPRHKITKRGQNVTFRCDPISEHNRLYWYRQTLGQGPEFLTYFQNEAQLEKSRLLSDRFSAERPKGSFSTLEIQRTEQGDSAMYLCASSLSGQGGHSPLHFGNGTRLTVT.

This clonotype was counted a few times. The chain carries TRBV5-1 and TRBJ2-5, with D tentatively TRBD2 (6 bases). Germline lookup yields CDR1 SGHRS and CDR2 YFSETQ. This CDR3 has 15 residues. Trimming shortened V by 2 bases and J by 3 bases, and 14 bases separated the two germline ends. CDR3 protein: CASSFLPGDKETQYF. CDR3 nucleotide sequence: TGCGCCAGCAGCTTTCTACCGGGAGATAAAGAGACCCAGTACTTC.

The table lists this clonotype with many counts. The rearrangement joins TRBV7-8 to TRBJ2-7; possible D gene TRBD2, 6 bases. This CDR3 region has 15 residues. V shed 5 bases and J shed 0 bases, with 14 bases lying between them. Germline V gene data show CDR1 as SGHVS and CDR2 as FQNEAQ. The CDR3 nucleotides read TGTGCCAGCAGCGGGGGGACGGAAAGCTCCTACGAGCAGTACTTC. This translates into CASSGGTESSYEQYF.

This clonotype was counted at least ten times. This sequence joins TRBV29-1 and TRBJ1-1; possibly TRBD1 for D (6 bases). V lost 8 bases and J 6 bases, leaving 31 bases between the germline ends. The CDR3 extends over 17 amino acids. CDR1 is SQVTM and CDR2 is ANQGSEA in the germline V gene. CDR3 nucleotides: TGCAGCATTAACCACCAACCCTCAGAGGGACACTTCGCTGAAGCTTTCTTT. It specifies CSINHQPSEGHFAEAFF.

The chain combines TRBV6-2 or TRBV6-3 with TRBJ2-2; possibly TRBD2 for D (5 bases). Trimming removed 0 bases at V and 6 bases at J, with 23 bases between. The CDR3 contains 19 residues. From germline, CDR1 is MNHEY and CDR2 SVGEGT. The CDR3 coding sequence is TGTGCCAGCAGTTACTCGAAGCCTTATCCGGCTAGCTTAGCCGGGGAGCTGTTTTTT. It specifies CASSYSKPYPASLAGELFF.

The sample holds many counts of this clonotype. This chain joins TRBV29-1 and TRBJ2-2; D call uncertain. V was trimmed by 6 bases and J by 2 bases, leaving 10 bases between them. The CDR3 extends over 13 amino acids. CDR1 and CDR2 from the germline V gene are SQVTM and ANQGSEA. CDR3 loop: CSVGPDNTGELFF. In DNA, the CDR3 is TGCAGCGTCGGACCAGACAACACCGGGGAGCTGTTTTTT.

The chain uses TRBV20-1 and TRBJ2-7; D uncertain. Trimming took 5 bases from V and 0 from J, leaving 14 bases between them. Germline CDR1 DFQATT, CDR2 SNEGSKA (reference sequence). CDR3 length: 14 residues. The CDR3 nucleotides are TGCAGTGCTCGAGCCGCAAGGAGCTCCTACGAGCAGTACTTC. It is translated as CSARAARSSYEQYF.

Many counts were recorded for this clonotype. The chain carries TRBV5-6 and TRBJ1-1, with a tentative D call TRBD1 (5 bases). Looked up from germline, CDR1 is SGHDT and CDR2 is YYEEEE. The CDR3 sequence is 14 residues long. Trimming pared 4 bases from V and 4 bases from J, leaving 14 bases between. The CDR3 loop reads CASSQGAGSTEAFF. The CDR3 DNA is TGTGCCAGCAGCCAAGGAGCAGGGTCCACTGAAGCTTTCTTT.

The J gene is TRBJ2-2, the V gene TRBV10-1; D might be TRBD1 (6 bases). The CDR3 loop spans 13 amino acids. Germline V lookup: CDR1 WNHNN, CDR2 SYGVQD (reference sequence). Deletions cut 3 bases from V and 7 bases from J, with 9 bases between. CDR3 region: CASSEQGVGELFF. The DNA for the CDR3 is TGCGCCAGCAGTGAACAGGGAGTCGGGGAGCTGTTTTTT.

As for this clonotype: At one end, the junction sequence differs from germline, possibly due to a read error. The CDR3 nucleotides are TGTGTCAGCACTCTCCGGGACGGGTATTACGAGCAGTACTTC. This codes for CVSTLRDGYYEQYF. The chain links TRBV28 to TRBJ2-7; D tentatively fits TRBD1 or TRBD2 (5 bases each). Germline V gene data show CDR1 as MDHEN and CDR2 as SYDVKM. This CDR3 is 14 amino acids long.

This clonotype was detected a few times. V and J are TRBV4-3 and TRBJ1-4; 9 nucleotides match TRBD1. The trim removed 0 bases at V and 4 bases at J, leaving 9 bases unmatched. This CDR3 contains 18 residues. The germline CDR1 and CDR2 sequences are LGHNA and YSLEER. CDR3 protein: CASSQDIGTGKDNEKLFF. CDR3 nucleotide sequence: TGCGCCAGCAGCCAAGATATCGGGACAGGGAAGGATAATGAAAAACTGTTTTTT.

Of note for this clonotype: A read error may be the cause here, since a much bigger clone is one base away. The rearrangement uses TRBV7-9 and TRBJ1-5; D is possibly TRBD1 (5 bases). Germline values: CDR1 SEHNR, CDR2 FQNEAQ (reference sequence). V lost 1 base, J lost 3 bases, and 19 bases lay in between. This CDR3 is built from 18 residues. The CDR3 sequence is CASSLGVLGRGDNQPQHF. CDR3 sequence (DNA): TGTGCCAGCAGCTTAGGTGTGTTGGGACGGGGCGACAATCAGCCCCAGCATTTT.

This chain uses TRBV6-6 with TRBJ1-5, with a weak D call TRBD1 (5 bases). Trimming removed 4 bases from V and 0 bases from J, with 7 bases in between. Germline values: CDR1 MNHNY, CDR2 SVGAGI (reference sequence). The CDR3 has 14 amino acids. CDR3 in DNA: TGTGCCAGCAGTTGGGACCCTAGCAATCAGCCCCAGCATTTT. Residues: CASSWDPSNQPQHF.

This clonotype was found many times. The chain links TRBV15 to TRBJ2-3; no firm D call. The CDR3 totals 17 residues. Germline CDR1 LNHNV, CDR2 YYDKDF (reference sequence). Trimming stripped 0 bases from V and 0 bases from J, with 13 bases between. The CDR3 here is CATSRDLLTVSTDTQYF. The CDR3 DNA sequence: TGTGCCACCAGCAGAGATCTCTTGACGGTGAGCACAGATACGCAGTATTTT.

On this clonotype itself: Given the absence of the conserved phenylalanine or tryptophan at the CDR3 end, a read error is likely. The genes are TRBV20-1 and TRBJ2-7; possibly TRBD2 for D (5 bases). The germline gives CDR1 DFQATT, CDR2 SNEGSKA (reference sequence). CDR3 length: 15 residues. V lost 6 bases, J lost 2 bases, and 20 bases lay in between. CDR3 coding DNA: TGCAGTGCCCCGTATTCAAGCGGTTACCCCTACGAGCAGTACTCC. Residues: CSAPYSSGYPYEQYS.

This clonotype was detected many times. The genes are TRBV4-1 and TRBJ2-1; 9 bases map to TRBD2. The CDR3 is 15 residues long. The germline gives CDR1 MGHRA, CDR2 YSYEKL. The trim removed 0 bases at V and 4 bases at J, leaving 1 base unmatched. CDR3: CASSQDLAGYNEQFF. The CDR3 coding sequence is TGCGCCAGCAGCCAAGATCTAGCGGGGTACAATGAGCAGTTCTTC.

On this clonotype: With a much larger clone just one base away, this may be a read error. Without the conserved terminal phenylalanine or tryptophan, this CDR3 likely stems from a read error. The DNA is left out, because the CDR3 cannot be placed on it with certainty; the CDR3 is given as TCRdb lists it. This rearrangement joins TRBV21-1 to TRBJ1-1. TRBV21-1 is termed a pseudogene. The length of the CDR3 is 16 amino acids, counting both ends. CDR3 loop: CASSNNGGYMNTEAFL.

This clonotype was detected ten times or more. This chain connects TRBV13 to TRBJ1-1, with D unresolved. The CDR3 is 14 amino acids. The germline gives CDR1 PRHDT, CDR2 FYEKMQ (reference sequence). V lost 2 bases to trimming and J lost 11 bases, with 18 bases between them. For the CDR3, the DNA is TGTGCCAGCAGCTTATGGCAGCGCAGGCCCGGGGCTTTCTTT. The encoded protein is CASSLWQRRPGAFF.

The DNA of the CDR3 is TGCGCCAGCAGCCAGGAGAAGCGGGAGACAGAGACCCAGTACTTC. This gives the protein CASSQEKRETETQYF. The chain carries TRBV4-1 and TRBJ2-5; 8 bases are a match to TRBD2. The V gene end was trimmed by 3 bases and the J gene end by 4 bases; junction bases not matched to a gene: 7. Germline V gene lookup returns CDR1 MGHRA and CDR2 YSYEKL. This CDR3 has 15 amino acids.

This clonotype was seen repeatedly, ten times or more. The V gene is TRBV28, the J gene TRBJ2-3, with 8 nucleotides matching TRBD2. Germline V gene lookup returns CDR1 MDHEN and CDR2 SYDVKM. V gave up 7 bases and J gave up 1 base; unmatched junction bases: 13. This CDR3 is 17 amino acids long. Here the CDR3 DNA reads TGTGCCAGCACTTTGGGCAGAAGCGGGAGACGCACAGATACGCAGTATTTT. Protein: CASTLGRSGRRTDTQYF.

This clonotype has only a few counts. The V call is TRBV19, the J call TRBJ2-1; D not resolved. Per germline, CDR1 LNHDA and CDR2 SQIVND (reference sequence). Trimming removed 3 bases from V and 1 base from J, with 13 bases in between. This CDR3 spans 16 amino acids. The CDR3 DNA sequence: TGTGCCAGTAGTATTTTTGAACAGCTGTCCTACAATGAGCAGTTCTTC. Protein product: CASSIFEQLSYNEQFF.